A single T cell receptor beta chain is shown here with its context. The target antigen is unknown. This entry comes from a study of T cell responses to AZD1222 COVID-19 vaccine. Assay used: immunoSEQ multiplex PCR; TCRdb lists only in-frame clones, some missing. In the table there are 99,000 or so clones, 75% to 90% of which are singletons. Study-wide results and caveats: Targets within unmutated variant regions were reportedly found for nearly half of spike-specific TCRs. Most donors were white British and more were female, and clonal diversity was possibly underestimated. Two AZD1222 doses significantly raised spike-specific TCR breadth and depth over controls.

Trimming removed 5 bases from V and 0 bases from J, with 6 bases in between. The CDR3 is 14 residues long. Looked up from germline, CDR1 is KGHDR and CDR2 is SFDVKD. The source material was peripheral blood, sampled 28 days after the second AZD1222 dose. This receptor was identified in an adult who received the AZD1222 COVID-19 vaccine. This chain uses TRBV24-1 with TRBJ2-2; D might be TRBD1 (5 bases). The CDR3 reads CATSVQANTGELFF. The CDR3 DNA reads as TGTGCCACCAGTGTACAGGCGAACACCGGGGAGCTGTTTTTT.